This entry features one TCR beta chain sequence. The specificity of this receptor is unknown. No per-base quality is available; no much larger clone lies one base away. The TCR beta CDR3 regions were amplified from the RNA transcripts. The first round of RT-PCR for the TCR CDR3 was performed with the HTBI primer set and the Qiagen OneStep RT-PCR kit. A second multiplex PCR round built the libraries, followed by size selection and purification. Libraries were sequenced paired-end with 100 bp reads on an Illumina HiSeq2000. On the authors' methods: Raw data were processed with SOAPnuke, discarding reads with adapters, uncalled bases, mean Phred below 15, or no exact constant-primer or identifier match. High-quality paired reads were merged using COPE v1.2.5, and each unique nucleotide sequence was defined as a clonotype. MiTCR v1.1 was used to align clonotypes to the IMGT TRBV, TRBD and TRBJ reference segments. The analysis included only V-J combinations with a frequency above 0.0001, which together covered roughly 99% of the repertoires. A TCS score was defined as the ratio of F50 (clonal expansion) to E x V (chaos), with BLOSUM62-based TCRdist applied between CDR3 peptides within each V-J. Welch's t-statistics and random forest reduced 500 to 650 V-J features to around 14, which were used in a naive Bayes classifier (R e1071). TCRdb trimmed the raw reads at Q25, called clones with MiXCR and kept productive beta chains. Rows merge per CDR3 protein into single entries with the most common DNA and genes. What appears here as the V and J calls and clone size reflects TCRdb's work, not the paper's. This sample holds 470,000 or so distinct CDR3 sequences; less than 25% were observed only once. The ten biggest clones cover less than 30% of the sample.

This sample was taken from a study of T cells in Graves' hyperthyroidism and ophthalmopathy (dated 2019 in TCRdb). About the study as a whole: Peripheral blood was sampled at the time of initial diagnosis, prior to any treatment. Following sampling, methimazole starting at 30 mg daily was given to hyperthyroidism patients, and high-dose intravenous methylprednisolone was given to ophthalmopathy patients. The paper describes TCR Vbeta CDR3 sequencing of about 140 peripheral blood samples, made up of 43 ophthalmopathy patients, roughly 75 hyperthyroidism patients and roughly 17 progressor patients. Whether ophthalmopathy could be predicted prospectively was tested in an independent validation cohort made up of approximately 19 hyperthyroidism patients plus 17 patients who later progressed to ophthalmopathy. In more than 5 Graves' hyperthyroidism patients, the study also compared T-cell repertoires from thyroid tissue with T-cell repertoires from blood. A discovery cohort of around 98 patients, roughly 40 with Graves' ophthalmopathy and 55 to 60 with stable Graves' hyperthyroidism, was used to find distinguishing TCR V-J signatures. The roughly 94 discovery patients were randomly split 7:3 into training and test sets. The paper's findings and limits, for the study overall: During validation, the model predicted progression to ophthalmopathy a median of roughly 7.1 months ahead of onset, with around 71% sensitivity and 72% to 80% specificity. Sample size was not statistically predetermined, and investigators were not blinded to group allocation. Most expanded thyroid clonotypes (frequency above 0.001) were also found in blood, which suggests that blood repertoires may mirror thyroid immune responses. A 13 V-J signature model separated ophthalmopathy from stable hyperthyroidism, with around 90% sensitivity and about 81% specificity in cross-validation and 80%/75% in testing.

Ends trimmed: V by 10 bases, J by 7 bases; bases unmatched to a gene: 7. The CDR3 has 13 amino acids, counting the end cysteine and phenylalanine. This entry keeps only the CDR3 DNA: 39 bases, framed from base 1. The germline V gene sets CDR1 to MNHNS and CDR2 to SASEGT. Stable Graves' hyperthyroidism was defined as the absence of progression to ophthalmopathy over 18 months of follow-up. The hyperthyroidism patients were between 18 and 65 years old and newly diagnosed, with a disease duration of less than 2 months. Patients with uncontrolled infections, other autoimmune diseases, pregnancy or lactation were excluded. Diagnoses relied on clinical symptoms, serum thyroxine and TRAb, thyroid ultrasound and orbital computed tomography. PBMCs were isolated from 7.5 to 10 ml of fresh peripheral blood by Ficoll-Paque density gradient centrifugation. Total RNA was extracted with Trizol reagent, and quality was checked on an Agilent 2100 Bioanalyzer.

Rearrangement joined TRBV6-1 to TRBJ2-2, with 9 middle bases fitting TRBD1. Sequenced sample: blood. This TCR was recovered from a man aged 18-30 years with Graves' hyperthyroidism. DNA sequence: TGTGCCACCAGGACAGGGGATGGCGGGGAGCTGTTTTTT. It translates as CATRTGDGGELFF.